The next 14 T cell receptor beta chains were all read from a single sample in a study of tumor and adjacent non-tumor tissue in lung cancer (dated 2018 in TCRdb). Bulk unsorted tissue served as the source for RNA extraction, and RNA quality was assessed using a NanoDrop ND-1000 and an Agilent 2100. Receptor libraries were prepared by multiplex PCR. TCRdb names Illumina HiSeq 2500 as the instrument used. TCRbeta libraries were constructed through three rounds of nested PCR with primers (Table S4) according to protocols modified from ARM-PCR. Using fastp at Q25 and MiXCR, TCRdb reprocessed the public reads and kept productive beta chains. CDR3 protein sequences are deduplicated, and each keeps its most common genes and DNA. In this sample the table shows around 200,000 distinct CDR3 sequences, around 71% of which occur a single time. The ten largest clones capture approximately 26% of the sample. The sample comprised lung tumor tissue. The source of these receptors is a man aged 55 to 70 with non-small cell lung cancer.

This chain uses TRBV4-2 with TRBJ1-4; D not certain. The CDR3 loop spans 14 amino acids. Between the trimmed V and J ends, which lost 2 bases and 4 bases, there was a span of 8 bases. Germline V lookup: CDR1 LGHNA, CDR2 YNFKEQ. The DNA of the CDR3 is TGTGCCAGCAGCCAACGTACTCTTAATGAAAAACTGTTTTTT. This sequence encodes CASSQRTLNEKLFF.

Only a few counts were recorded for this clonotype. A much larger clonotype is one base distant, so this may be a read error. The genes are TRBV12-3 or TRBV12-4 and TRBJ1-2, with unresolved D. This CDR3 region has 13 residues. V dropped 2 bases and J dropped 6 bases, with 10 bases sitting between them. CDR3 in amino acids: CASSLWVGHGYTF. Written as DNA, the CDR3 is TGTGCCAGCAGTTTATGGGTAGGCCATGGCTACACCTTC.

As to this clonotype: Being one base from a much bigger clone, this may be a read error. This sequence joins TRBV4-2 and TRBJ2-5; tentative D call: TRBD1 (5 bases). Germline CDR1 is LGHNA and CDR2 is YNFKEQ. The length of the CDR3 is 14 residues. The CDR3: CASSQDDSKETQCF. The CDR3 bases are TGTGCCAGCAGCCAGGATGACAGTAAAGAGACCCAGTGCTTC.

In regard to this clonotype: Germline and junction disagree at one end, which may indicate a read error. The rearrangement uses TRBV11-3 and TRBJ2-7; D call uncertain. CDR1 SGHNT and CDR2 YENEEA come from the germline V gene. The CDR3 covers 15 residues. The CDR3 is CASSLDQSIPRARYF. The CDR3 DNA follows: TGTGCCAGCAGTTTAGATCAATCCATTCCGCGCGCGCGGTACTTC.

About this clonotype itself: A read error may produce the germline difference seen at one junction end. The chain has TRBV11-3 and TRBJ2-1; unclear D gene. The CDR3 is 14 residues long. Germline-derived CDR1 and CDR2 are SGHNT and YENEEA. Here the CDR3 reads CVSSIGRSYNEQFF. The CDR3 region has the DNA TGTGTCAGCTCGATCGGCCGGTCCTACAATGAACAGTTCTTC.

A remark on this clonotype: The CDR3 carries no conserved terminal phenylalanine or tryptophan, so it likely arises from a read error. CDR3 in amino acids: CASSGLLGGNTEAFI. The CDR3 nucleotides are TGTGCCAGCAGTGGACTATTGGGGGGGAACACTGAAGCTTTCATT. This sequence joins TRBV6-2 or TRBV6-3 and TRBJ1-1, with D tentatively TRBD1 (5 bases). CDR3 length: 15 amino acids. Germline V CDR1 and CDR2: MNHEY, SVGEGT. V was trimmed by 5 bases and J by 1 base, leaving 14 bases between them.

Note on this clonotype: Compared with germline, one end of the junction differs, possibly owing to a read error. V usage is TRBV11-2 and J usage is TRBJ1-3; tentatively, D is TRBD1 (5 bases). The CDR3 has 16 amino acids. Germline V lookup: CDR1 SGHAT, CDR2 FQNNGV. DNA for the CDR3: TGTGCCAACAGCTTACCCCATGCAGGGACGGAGAGCACAATATATTTT. It translates to CANSLPHAGTESTIYF.

This clonotype has ten or more counts. The rearrangement uses TRBV29-1 and TRBJ1-4; D is undetermined. The CDR3 length is 13 residues. V was trimmed by 7 bases and J by 0 bases, leaving 9 bases between them. Germline-derived CDR1 and CDR2 are SQVTM and ANQGSEA. CDR3 protein: CSAQSATNEKLFF. The CDR3 DNA follows: TGCAGCGCCCAATCCGCAACTAATGAAAAACTGTTTTTT. The full variable domain, its missing parts supplied by reference TRBV29-1 and TRBJ1-4, is SAVISQKPSRDICQRGTSLTIQCQVDSQVTMMFWYRQQPGQSLTLIATANQGSEATYESGFVIDKFPISRPNLTFSTLTVSNMSPEDSSIYLCSAQSATNEKLFFGSGTQLSVL.

The genes are TRBV20-1 and TRBJ1-1; TRBD1 might be the D (5 bases). This CDR3 is 14 amino acids long. Germline V gene lookup returns CDR1 DFQATT and CDR2 SNEGSKA (reference sequence). V dropped 5 bases and J dropped 0 bases, with 13 bases sitting between them. DNA for the CDR3: TGCAGTGCTCGTCGGGGGAGCATGAACACTGAAGCTTTCTTT. Protein: CSARRGSMNTEAFF.

In this sample, this clonotype turned up once. The junction departs from germline at one end; a sequencing error may be responsible. The rearrangement links TRBV11-2 to TRBJ2-6, with D possibly being TRBD1 (6 bases). From germline, CDR1 is SGHAT and CDR2 FQNNGV. The CDR3 runs 19 residues. The CDR3 DNA is TGTGCAAGCAGCTTAGTTCCAAATGACAGGCCCTCTGGGGCCAACATCCTGACTTTC. It codes for CASSLVPNDRPSGANILTF.

Regarding this clonotype: With a much larger clone just one base away, this may be a read error. The genes are TRBV20-1 and TRBJ2-1; perhaps TRBD1 as D (5 bases). V dropped 4 bases and J dropped 4 bases, with 14 bases sitting between them. Germline V gene sequence: CDR1 DFQATT, CDR2 SNEGSKA (reference sequence). There are 14 residues in the CDR3. The CDR3 DNA is TGCAGTGCTAACAGGCCTCAGTGGTACAATGAGCAGTTCTTC. Translated, it gives CSANRPQWYNEQFF.

Of note for this clonotype: The CDR3 carries no conserved terminal phenylalanine or tryptophan, so it likely arises from a read error. The chain couples TRBV10-2 to TRBJ1-2; D is undetermined. Germline CDR1 reads WSHSY; CDR2 reads SAAADI. CDR3 size: 13 residues. Trimming took 4 bases from V and 3 from J, leaving 9 bases between them. The CDR3 is CASSAVRYYGYTL. The CDR3, as DNA: TGCGCCAGCAGTGCAGTCAGATACTATGGCTACACCCTC.

The chain is built from TRBV6-1 and TRBJ1-5; D gene uncertain. This CDR3 comprises 16 residues. CDR1 is MNHNS and CDR2 is SASEGT in the germline V gene. V dropped 1 base and J dropped 0 bases, with 10 bases sitting between them. The CDR3 is CASSEDRRYSNQPQHF. The CDR3 nucleotides are TGTGCCAGCAGTGAAGATAGAAGGTATAGCAATCAGCCCCAGCATTTT.

This chain connects TRBV29-1 to TRBJ1-2, with D possibly matching TRBD1 (5 bases). Germline CDR1 SQVTM, CDR2 ANQGSEA. The CDR3 is 13 residues long. Trimming shortened V by 6 bases and J by 2 bases, and 13 bases separated the two germline ends. The CDR3: CSVDSGLNYGYTF. CDR3 DNA sequence: TGCAGCGTGGACTCGGGACTAAACTATGGCTACACCTTC.